The clone carrying this T cell receptor beta chain was seen a handful of times. The target antigen is unknown. This record comes from a study of response to subunit inactivated influenza vaccine. Trimming took 5 bases from V and 5 from J; bases not matched to a gene: 14. The CDR3 covers 18 residues. From germline, CDR1 is SGHAT and CDR2 FQNNGV. TCRdb analysed the RT-PCR reads with MiXCR anew, one entry per CDR3 protein. The table has approximately 480,000 distinct CDR3 sequences, 10% to 11% seen once. The study's findings and limits: Few new T cells, the authors suggested, are recruited by each seasonal influenza vaccination.

The rearrangement uses TRBV11-2 and TRBJ2-1; 11 bases map to TRBD2. This TCR was recovered from a man between 50 and 59 years old who received an inactivated influenza vaccine. Here the sequenced sample was PBMCs from blood, taken roughly 45 days after vaccination. In DNA, the CDR3 is TGTGCCAGCAGCCGAAGAGGACATAGACTAGCGGGAAACAATGAGCAGTTCTTC. Protein product: CASSRRGHRLAGNNEQFF. The whole variable domain, filled in from reference TRBV11-2 and TRBJ2-1, reads EAGVAQSPRYKIIEKRQSVAFWCNPISGHATLYWYQQILGQGPKLLIQFQNNGVVDDSQLPKDRFSAERLKGVDSTLKIQPAKLEDSAVYLCASSRRGHRLAGNNEQFFGPGTRLTVL.